This record covers a single T cell receptor (beta chain). The sample is drawn from a study of shared clonotypes between healthy human individuals. Overall study: A couple of women and a few men aged 18 to 49 made up the donors.

Germline V CDR1 and CDR2: MRHNA, SNTAGT. The CDR3 runs to 15 residues. V lost 2 bases and J lost 3, with 12 bases in between. Replicate PCRs run on sorted subsets employed 200 ng DNA, approximately 30,000 T cell genomes. This table comes from immunoSEQ multiplex PCR, and its TCRdb copy is limited to in-frame clones, with some not included. Counted here are over 1.4 million clones, around 97% occurring once; the ten biggest clones make up 1.2%. Sequences were obtained from naive CD4+ T cells sorted from blood. Subset reported: CD45RA+ positively selected. The TCR sequence derives from a man aged 25-45 years in good health. The chain has TRBV6-4 and TRBJ2-3; D possibly corresponds to TRBD2 (6 bases). CDR3 sequence reads: CASSDEAGRTDTQYF. In DNA, the CDR3 is TGTGCCAGCAGTGACGAGGCGGGAAGAACAGATACGCAGTATTTT.